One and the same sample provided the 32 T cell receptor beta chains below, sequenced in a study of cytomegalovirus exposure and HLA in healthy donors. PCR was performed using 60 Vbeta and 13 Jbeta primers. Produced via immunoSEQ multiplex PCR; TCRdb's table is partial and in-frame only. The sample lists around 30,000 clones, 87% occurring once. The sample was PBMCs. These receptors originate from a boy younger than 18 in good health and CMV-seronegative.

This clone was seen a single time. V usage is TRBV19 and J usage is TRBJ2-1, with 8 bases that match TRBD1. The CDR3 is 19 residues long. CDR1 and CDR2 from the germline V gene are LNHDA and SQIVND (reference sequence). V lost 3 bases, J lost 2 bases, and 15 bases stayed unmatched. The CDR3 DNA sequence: TGTGCCAGTAGTATTTGGGGGAACGCAGGGGGCAGAGCCTACAATGAGCAGTTCTTC. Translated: CASSIWGNAGGRAYNEQFF.

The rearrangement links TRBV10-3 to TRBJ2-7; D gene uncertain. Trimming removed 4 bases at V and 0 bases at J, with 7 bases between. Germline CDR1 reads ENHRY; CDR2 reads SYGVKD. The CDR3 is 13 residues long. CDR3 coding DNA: TGTGCCATCAGTGCGAACAGCTCCTACGAGCAGTACTTC. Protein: CAISANSSYEQYF.

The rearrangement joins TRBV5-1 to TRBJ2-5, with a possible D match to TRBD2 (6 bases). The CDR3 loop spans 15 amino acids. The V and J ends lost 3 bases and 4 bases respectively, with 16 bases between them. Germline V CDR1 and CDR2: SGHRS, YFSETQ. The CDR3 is CASSSGDLASETQYF. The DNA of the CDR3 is TGCGCCAGCAGCTCAGGCGACCTAGCGTCAGAGACCCAGTACTTC.

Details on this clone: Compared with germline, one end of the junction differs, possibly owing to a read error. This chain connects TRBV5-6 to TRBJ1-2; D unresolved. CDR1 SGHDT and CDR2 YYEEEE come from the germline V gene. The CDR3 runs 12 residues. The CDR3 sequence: CASSLVGVASLF. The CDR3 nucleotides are TGTGCCAGCAGCTTGGTCGGGGTGGCCAGTCTCTTC.

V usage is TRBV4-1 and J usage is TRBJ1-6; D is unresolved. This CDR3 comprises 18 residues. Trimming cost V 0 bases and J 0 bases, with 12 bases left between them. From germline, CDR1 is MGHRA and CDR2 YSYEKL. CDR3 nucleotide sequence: TGCGCCAGCAGCCAAGATCTGAGGCCGGCCTCCTATAATTCACCCCTCCACTTT. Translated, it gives CASSQDLRPASYNSPLHF.

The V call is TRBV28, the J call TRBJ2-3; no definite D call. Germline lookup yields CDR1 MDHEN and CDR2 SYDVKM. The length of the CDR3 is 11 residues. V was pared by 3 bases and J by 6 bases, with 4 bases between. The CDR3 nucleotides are TGTGCCAGCAGTTTTAGTGATACGCAGTATTTT. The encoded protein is CASSFSDTQYF. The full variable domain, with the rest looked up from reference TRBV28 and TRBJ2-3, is DVKVTQSSRYLVKRTGEKVFLECVQDMDHENMFWYRQDPGLGLRLIYFSYDVKMKEKGDIPEGYSVSREKKERFSLILESASTNQTSMYLCASSFSDTQYFGPGTRLTVL.

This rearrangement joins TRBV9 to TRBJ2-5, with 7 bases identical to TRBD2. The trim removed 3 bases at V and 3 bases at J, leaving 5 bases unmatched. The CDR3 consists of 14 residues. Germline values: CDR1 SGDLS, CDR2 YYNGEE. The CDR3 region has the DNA TGTGCCAGCAGCGCGGGACTAAACAAAGAGACCCAGTACTTC. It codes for CASSAGLNKETQYF.

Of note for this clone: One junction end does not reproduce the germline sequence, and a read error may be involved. The CDR3 protein is CSSSLGLADDNEQFF. In DNA, the CDR3 is TGTTCCAGCAGCTTAGGTCTAGCGGACGACAATGAGCAGTTCTTC. The V call is TRBV7-9, the J call TRBJ2-1; 7 nucleotides match TRBD2. The CDR3 extends over 15 amino acids. CDR1 and CDR2 (germline): SEHNR, FQNEAQ (reference sequence). Using reference TRBV7-9 and TRBJ2-1 for the parts outside the CDR3, the full variable domain is DTGVSQNPRHKITKRGQNVTFRCDPISEHNRLYWYRQTLGQGPEFLTYFQNEAQLEKSRLLSDRFSAERPKGSFSTLEIQRTEQGDSAMYLCSSSLGLADDNEQFFGPGTRLTVL.

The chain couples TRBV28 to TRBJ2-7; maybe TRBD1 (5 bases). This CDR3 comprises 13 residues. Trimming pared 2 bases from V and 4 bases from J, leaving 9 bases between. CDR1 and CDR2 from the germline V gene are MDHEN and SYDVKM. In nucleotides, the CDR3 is TGTGCCAGCAGTTTACCAGGGCGGTACGAGCAGTACTTC. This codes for CASSLPGRYEQYF.

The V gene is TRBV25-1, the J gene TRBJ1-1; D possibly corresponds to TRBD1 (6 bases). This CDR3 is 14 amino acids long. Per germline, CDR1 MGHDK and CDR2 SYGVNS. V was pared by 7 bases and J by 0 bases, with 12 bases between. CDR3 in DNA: TGTGCCAGCATGAACAGGGACCTGAACACTGAAGCTTTCTTT. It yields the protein CASMNRDLNTEAFF. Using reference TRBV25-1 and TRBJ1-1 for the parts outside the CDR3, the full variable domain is EADIYQTPRYLVIGTGKKITLECSQTMGHDKMYWYQQDPGMELHLIHYSYGVNSTEKGDLSSESTVSRIRTEHFPLTLESARPSHTSQYLCASMNRDLNTEAFFGQGTRLTVV.

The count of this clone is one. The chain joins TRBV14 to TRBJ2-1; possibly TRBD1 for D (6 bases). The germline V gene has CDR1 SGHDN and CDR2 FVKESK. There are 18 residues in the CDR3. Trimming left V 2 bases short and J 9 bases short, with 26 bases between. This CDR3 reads CASSQPTPTGYPTGEQFF. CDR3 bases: TGTGCCAGCAGCCAACCAACCCCCACAGGGTATCCAACGGGTGAGCAGTTCTTC.

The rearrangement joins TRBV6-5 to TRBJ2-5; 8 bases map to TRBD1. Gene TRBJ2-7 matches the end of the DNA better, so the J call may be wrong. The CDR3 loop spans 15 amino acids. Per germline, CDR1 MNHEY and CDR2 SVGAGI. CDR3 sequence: CASSLFGTGSYEQYF. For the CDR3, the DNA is TGTGCCAGCAGTTTGTTCGGGACAGGCTCCTACGAGCAGTACTTC.

CDR3 amino acids: CASSLEGNTEAFF. The CDR3 DNA reads TGTGCCAGCAGCTTGGAGGGGAACACTGAAGCTTTCTTT. The chain couples TRBV7-9 to TRBJ1-1; D is uncertain. V was trimmed by 3 bases and J by 1 base, leaving 6 bases between them. The CDR3 covers 13 residues. Germline V lookup: CDR1 SEHNR, CDR2 FQNEAQ (reference sequence).

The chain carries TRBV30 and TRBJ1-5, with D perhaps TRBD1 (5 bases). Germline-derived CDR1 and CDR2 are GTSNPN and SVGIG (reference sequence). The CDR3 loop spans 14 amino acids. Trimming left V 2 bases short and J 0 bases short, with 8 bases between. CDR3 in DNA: TGTGCCTGGAGTACAGGCTATAGCAATCAGCCCCAGCATTTT. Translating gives CAWSTGYSNQPQHF.

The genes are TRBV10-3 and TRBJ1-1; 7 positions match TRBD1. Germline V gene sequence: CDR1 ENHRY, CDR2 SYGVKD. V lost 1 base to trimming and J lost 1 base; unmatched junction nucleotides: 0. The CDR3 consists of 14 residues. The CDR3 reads CAISEWTGNTEAFF. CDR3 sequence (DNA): TGTGCCATCAGTGAGTGGACAGGGAACACTGAAGCTTTCTTT.

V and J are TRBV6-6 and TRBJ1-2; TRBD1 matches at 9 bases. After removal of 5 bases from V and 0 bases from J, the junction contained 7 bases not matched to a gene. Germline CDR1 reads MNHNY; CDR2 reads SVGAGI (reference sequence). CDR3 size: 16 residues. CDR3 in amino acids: CASSLGDRASNYGYTF. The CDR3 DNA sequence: TGTGCCAGCAGTCTCGGGGACAGGGCCTCTAACTATGGCTACACCTTC.

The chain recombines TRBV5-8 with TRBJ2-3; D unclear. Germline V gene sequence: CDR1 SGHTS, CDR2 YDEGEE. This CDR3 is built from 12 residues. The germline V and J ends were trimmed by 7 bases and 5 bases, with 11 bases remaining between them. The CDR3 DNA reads TGTGCCAGCTCTTATCGAGTAGATACGCAGTATTTT. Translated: CASSYRVDTQYF.

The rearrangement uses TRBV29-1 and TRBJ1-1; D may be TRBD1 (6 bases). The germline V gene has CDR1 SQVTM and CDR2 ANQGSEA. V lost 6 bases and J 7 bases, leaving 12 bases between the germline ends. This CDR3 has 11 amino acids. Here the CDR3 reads CSVTGSGEAFF. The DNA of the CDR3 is TGCAGCGTCACAGGGTCCGGTGAAGCTTTCTTT.

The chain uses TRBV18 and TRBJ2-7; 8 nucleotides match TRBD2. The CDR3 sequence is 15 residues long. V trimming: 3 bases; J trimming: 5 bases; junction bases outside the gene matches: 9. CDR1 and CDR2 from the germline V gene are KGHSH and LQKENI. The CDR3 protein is CASSPSTGGRDEQYF. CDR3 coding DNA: TGTGCCAGCTCACCGTCTACGGGGGGGAGGGACGAGCAGTACTTC.

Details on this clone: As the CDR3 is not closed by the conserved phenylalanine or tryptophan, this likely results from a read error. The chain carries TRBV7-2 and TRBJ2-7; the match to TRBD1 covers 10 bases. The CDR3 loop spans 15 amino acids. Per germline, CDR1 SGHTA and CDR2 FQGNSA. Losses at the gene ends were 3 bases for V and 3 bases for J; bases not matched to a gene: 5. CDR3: CASSFAGTGVYEQYL. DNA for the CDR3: TGTGCCAGCAGCTTTGCCGGGACAGGGGTCTACGAGCAGTACCTC.

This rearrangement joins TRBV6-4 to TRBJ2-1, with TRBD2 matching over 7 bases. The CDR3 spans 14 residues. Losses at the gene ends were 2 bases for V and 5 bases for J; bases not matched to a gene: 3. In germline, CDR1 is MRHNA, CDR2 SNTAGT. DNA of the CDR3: TGTGCCAGCAGTGACCTGGGGGGGGACAATGAGCAGTTCTTC. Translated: CASSDLGGDNEQFF.

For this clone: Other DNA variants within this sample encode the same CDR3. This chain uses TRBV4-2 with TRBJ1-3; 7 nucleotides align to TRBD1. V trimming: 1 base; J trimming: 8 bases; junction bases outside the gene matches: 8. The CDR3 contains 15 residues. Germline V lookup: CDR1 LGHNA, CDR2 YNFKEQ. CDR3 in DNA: TGTGCCAGCAGCCAAGCCTCGACAGGGTTTGACACCATATATTTT. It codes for CASSQASTGFDTIYF.

In nucleotides, the CDR3 is TGTGCCAGCATCCCCCGGGACAGGATCCACGAGCAGTACTTC. This translates into CASIPRDRIHEQYF. The rearrangement links TRBV2 to TRBJ2-7, with 8 nucleotides matching TRBD1. Germline-derived CDR1 and CDR2 are SNHLY and FYNNEI. With V trimmed by 7 bases and J by 5 bases, 10 bases remained unmatched. The CDR3 runs 14 residues.

The CDR3 reads CASSGLAGGITDTQYF. CDR3 sequence (DNA): TGTGCCAGCAGCGGTCTAGCGGGGGGGATCACAGATACGCAGTATTTT. This chain links TRBV7-3 with TRBJ2-3, with 12 nucleotides matching TRBD2. This CDR3 has 16 amino acids. The V gene's germline CDR1 is SGHTA and CDR2 FQGTGA. Trimming cost V 5 bases and J 2 bases; bases outside gene matches: 5.

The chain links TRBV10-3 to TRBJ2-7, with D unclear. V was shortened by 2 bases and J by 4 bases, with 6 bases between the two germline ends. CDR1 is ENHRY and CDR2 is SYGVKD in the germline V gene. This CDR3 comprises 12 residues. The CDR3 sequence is CAISEGVYEQYF. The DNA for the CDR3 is TGTGCCATCAGTGAGGGAGTTTACGAGCAGTACTTC.

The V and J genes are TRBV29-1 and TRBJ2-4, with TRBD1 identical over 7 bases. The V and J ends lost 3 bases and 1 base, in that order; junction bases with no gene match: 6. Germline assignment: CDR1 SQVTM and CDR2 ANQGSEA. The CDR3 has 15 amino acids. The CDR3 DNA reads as TGCAGCGTTGATACAGGGGCTTCGGCCAAAAACATTCAGTACTTC. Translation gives CSVDTGASAKNIQYF.

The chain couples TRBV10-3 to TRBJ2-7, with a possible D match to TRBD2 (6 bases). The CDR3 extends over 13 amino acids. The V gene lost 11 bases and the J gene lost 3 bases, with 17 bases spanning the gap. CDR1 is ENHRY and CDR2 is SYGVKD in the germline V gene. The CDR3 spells CASKTGENYEQYF. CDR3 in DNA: TGTGCCTCCAAGACGGGGGAAAACTACGAGCAGTACTTC.

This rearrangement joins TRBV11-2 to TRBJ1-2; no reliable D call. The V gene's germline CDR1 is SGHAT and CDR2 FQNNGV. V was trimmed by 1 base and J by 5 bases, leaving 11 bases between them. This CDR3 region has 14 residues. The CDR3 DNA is TGTGCCAGCAGCTTAGCAACCACAGAATATGGCTACACCTTC. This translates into CASSLATTEYGYTF.

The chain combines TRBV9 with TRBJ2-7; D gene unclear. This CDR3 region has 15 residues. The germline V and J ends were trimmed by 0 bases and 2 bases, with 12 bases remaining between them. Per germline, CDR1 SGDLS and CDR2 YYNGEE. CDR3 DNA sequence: TGTGCCAGCAGCGTAGGACCAGAAGAGGCCTACGAGCAGTACTTC. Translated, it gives CASSVGPEEAYEQYF.

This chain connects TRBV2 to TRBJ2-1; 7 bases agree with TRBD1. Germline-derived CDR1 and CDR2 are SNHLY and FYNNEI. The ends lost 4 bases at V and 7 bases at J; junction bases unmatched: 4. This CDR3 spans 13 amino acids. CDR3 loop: CASSGDRANEQFF. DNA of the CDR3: TGTGCCAGCAGTGGAGACAGGGCGAATGAGCAGTTCTTC.

The CDR3 nucleotides read TGTGCCAGCAGCTTAGGGACTGAATACACGCAGTATTTT. This codes for CASSLGTEYTQYF. The V and J genes are TRBV11-1 and TRBJ2-3, with D perhaps TRBD2 (5 bases). V dropped 1 base and J dropped 9 bases, with 11 bases sitting between them. The CDR3 runs 13 residues. The germline CDR1 and CDR2 sequences are SGHAT and FQDESV (reference sequence). Supplemented by reference TRBV11-1 and TRBJ2-3, the full variable domain reads EAEVAQSPRYKITEKSQAVAFWCDPISGHATLYWYRQILGQGPELLVQFQDESVVDDSQLPKDRFSAERLKGVDSTLKIQPAELGDSAMYLCASSLGTEYTQYFGPGTRLTVL.

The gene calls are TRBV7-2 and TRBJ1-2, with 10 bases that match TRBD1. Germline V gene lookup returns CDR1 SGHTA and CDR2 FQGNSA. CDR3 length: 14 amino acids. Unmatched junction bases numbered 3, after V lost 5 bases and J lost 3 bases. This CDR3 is CASSMDRGYYGYTF. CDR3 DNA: TGTGCCAGCAGCATGGACAGGGGGTACTATGGCTACACCTTC.